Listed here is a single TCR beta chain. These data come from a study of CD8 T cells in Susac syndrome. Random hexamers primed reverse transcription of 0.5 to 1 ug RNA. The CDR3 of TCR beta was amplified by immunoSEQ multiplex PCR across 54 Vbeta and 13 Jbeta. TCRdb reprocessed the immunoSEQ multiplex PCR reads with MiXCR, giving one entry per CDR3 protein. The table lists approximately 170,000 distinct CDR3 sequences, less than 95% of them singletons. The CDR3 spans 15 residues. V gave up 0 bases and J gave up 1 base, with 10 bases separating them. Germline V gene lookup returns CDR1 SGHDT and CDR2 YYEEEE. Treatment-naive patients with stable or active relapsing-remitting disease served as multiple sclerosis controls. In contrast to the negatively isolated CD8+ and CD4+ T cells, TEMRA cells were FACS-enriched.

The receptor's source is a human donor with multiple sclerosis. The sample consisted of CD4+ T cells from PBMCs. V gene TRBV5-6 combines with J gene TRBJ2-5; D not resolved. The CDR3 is CASSLGLRGQETQYF. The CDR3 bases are TGTGCCAGCAGCTTGGGTCTGCGCGGCCAAGAGACCCAGTACTTC.